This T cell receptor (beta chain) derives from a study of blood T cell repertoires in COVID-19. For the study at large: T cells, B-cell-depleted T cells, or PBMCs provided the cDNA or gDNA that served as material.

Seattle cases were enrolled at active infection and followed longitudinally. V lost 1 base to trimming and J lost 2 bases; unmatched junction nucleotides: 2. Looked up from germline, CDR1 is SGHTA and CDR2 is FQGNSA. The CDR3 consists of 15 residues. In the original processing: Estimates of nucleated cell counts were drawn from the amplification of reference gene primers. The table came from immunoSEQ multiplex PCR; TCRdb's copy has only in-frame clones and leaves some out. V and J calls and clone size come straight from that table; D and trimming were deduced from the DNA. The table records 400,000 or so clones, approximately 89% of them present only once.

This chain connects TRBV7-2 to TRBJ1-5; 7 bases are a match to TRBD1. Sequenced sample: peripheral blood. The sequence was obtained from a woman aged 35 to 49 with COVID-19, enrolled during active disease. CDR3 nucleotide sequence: TGTGCCAGCAGCTTAGTTGGGACAGGCAATCAGCCCCAGCATTTT. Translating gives CASSLVGTGNQPQHF.